These 3 T cell receptor beta chains were sequenced from one sample in a study of sequential checkpoint blockade in melanoma. The treatment was: randomized to nivolumab then ipilimumab (arm A) or the reverse (arm B). Here immunoSEQ multiplex PCR was the method, and the copy in TCRdb shows in-frame clones only, minus some. The sample includes about 30,000 clones, about 89% seen only once; the top ten take less than 15%. The sample here was CD8+ T cells sorted from blood (inferred from file names), taken from a patient given nivolumab and ipilimumab in sequence. The receptors originated from a human donor with melanoma.

The gene calls are TRBV27 and TRBJ2-1, with D uncertain. Germline lookup yields CDR1 MNHEY and CDR2 SMNVEV (reference sequence). Trimming shortened V by 6 bases and J by 0 bases, and 12 bases separated the two germline ends. This CDR3 region has 15 residues. CDR3 sequence reads: CASSPLESSYNEQFF. The CDR3 DNA is TGTGCCAGCAGCCCTCTCGAGAGCTCCTACAATGAGCAGTTCTTC.

A single count supports this clone. This chain connects TRBV9 to TRBJ2-5; tentative D call: TRBD1 (7 bases). Trimming took off 3 bases at V and 1 base at J, with 16 bases between the two ends. The germline V gene has CDR1 SGDLS and CDR2 YYNGEE. This CDR3 has 16 residues. The CDR3 loop is CASSAGGGGSQETQYF. The CDR3 DNA reads TGTGCCAGCAGCGCAGGGGGTGGGGGGAGCCAAGAGACCCAGTACTTC.

The CDR3 DNA sequence: TGCAGCGTTGATGGGGGCTTGGTAGAAGCTTTCTTT. It translates to CSVDGGLVEAFF. The rearrangement uses TRBV29-1 and TRBJ1-1, with D possibly matching TRBD1 (6 bases). Per the germline V gene, CDR1 is SQVTM and CDR2 is ANQGSEA. V dropped 3 bases and J dropped 8 bases, with 13 bases sitting between them. This CDR3 is built from 12 residues.